This T cell receptor (beta chain) originates from a study of T cell responses to AZD1222 COVID-19 vaccine. Study-wide findings and caveats: No repertoire was sampled before or during the peak T cell response, only after it. Donor demographics were predominantly white British with a female majority; clonal diversity may be underestimated. CD4 TCRs associated with vaccination spanned spike, dominating at 160-218 and 743-854.

Whether given at about 4 or about 12 weeks, second doses were pooled. The CDR3 runs 13 residues. Germline V CDR1 and CDR2: GTSNPN, SVGIG (reference sequence). TCRdb's table, derived via immunoSEQ multiplex PCR, lists solely in-frame clones and lacks some. Altogether some 190,000 clones are present, 92% being singletons, with the ten largest covering 1.5% to 2%. As concerns this clone: Its target is unknown.

The V and J genes are TRBV30 and TRBJ1-1; D might be TRBD1 (5 bases). The receptor's source is an adult who received the AZD1222 COVID-19 vaccine. Sequenced here: peripheral blood, sampled 28 days after the second AZD1222 dose. As DNA, the CDR3 is TGTCCCCATAGTGCAGGGAAGAACACTGAAGCTTTCTTT. This translates into CPHSAGKNTEAFF.